These 27 T cell receptor beta chains were sequenced from one sample in a study of vaccination and CD4 T cells after COVID-19. Oncomine TCR Beta short-read sequencing was applied to DNA from cultured CD4+ T cells. TCRdb ran MiXCR on the PCR reads and lists one entry per CDR3 protein. The sample shows about 6,600 distinct CDR3 sequences, around 50% of them seen only once. No antigens are known for them. Treatment noted: approximately nine-day PBMC culture with coronavirus spike peptide pools or control peptides (ViraFEST assay). Gathered ahead of the COVID-19 pandemic (2011-2018) were the CD4+ T cells of the unexposed donor. The sample taken for sequencing was CD4+ T cells from blood, cultured in vitro. The receptors stem from a human donor in good health.

The rearrangement uses TRBV11-2 and TRBJ1-2; D gene ambiguous. Trimming took 1 base from V and 3 from J, leaving 6 bases between them. Germline V lookup: CDR1 SGHAT, CDR2 FQNNGV. This CDR3 region has 13 residues. As DNA, the CDR3 is TGTGCCAGCAGCTTAGGGACCTACTATGGCTACACCTTC. Protein sequence: CASSLGTYYGYTF.

This clonotype has just one count. The chain is built from TRBV6-5 and TRBJ2-3, with 10 bases fitting TRBD1. CDR3 length: 15 amino acids. Looked up from germline, CDR1 is MNHEY and CDR2 is SVGAGI. Trimming at V came to 3 bases and at J to 10 bases, leaving 10 bases not matched to a gene. In nucleotides, the CDR3 is TGTGCCAGCAGTTATCAGGGACAGGGGATGTGGTCGCAGTATTTT. Translation gives CASSYQGQGMWSQYF.

The rearrangement links TRBV10-2 to TRBJ2-3, with 10 bases identical to TRBD1. Germline-derived CDR1 and CDR2 are WSHSY and SAAADI. J gave up 4 bases and V 3 bases, and 4 bases lay outside the gene matches. The CDR3 runs to 15 residues. The CDR3 here is CASSDGTGAADTQYF. DNA for the CDR3: TGCGCCAGCAGTGATGGGACAGGGGCGGCAGATACGCAGTATTTT.

The CDR3 sequence: CSARDPPQGEWSYNEQFF. The CDR3 nucleotides are TGCAGTGCTAGAGATCCCCCCCAGGGGGAGTGGTCCTACAATGAGCAGTTCTTC. The rearrangement uses TRBV20-1 and TRBJ2-1; 7 nucleotides agree with TRBD1. The length of the CDR3 is 18 residues. Germline loops: CDR1 DFQATT, CDR2 SNEGSKA (reference sequence). The V gene end was trimmed by 0 bases and the J gene end by 1 base; junction bases not matched to a gene: 12.

This clonotype occurred a few times. Here the CDR3 reads CASSLLGTWNTEAFF. CDR3 DNA sequence: TGCGCCAGCAGCTTGCTGGGGACTTGGAACACTGAAGCTTTCTTT. The V and J genes are TRBV5-1 and TRBJ1-1; perhaps TRBD1 as D (5 bases). The CDR3 is 15 residues long. Germline V gene sequence: CDR1 SGHRS, CDR2 YFSETQ. The V and J ends lost 1 base and 1 base respectively, with 11 bases between them. The variable domain in full, completed from reference TRBV5-1 and TRBJ1-1, reads KAGVTQTPRYLIKTRGQQVTLSCSPISGHRSVSWYQQTPGQGLQFLFEYFSETQRNKGNFPGRFSGRQFSNSRSEMNVSTLELGDSALYLCASSLLGTWNTEAFFGQGTRLTVV.

In this sample, this clonotype turned up a few times. The V gene is TRBV20-1, the J gene TRBJ1-1, with 10 bases matching TRBD1. V trimming: 0 bases; J trimming: 10 bases; junction bases outside the gene matches: 11. This CDR3 contains 15 residues. CDR1 is DFQATT, CDR2 SNEGSKA, per germline (reference sequence). CDR3 in DNA: TGCAGTGCTAGAGAGCTAGGACAGGGGGTTTTTAGAGCTTTCTTT. It is translated as CSARELGQGVFRAFF.

This chain uses TRBV7-2 with TRBJ1-2, with D possibly matching TRBD1 (6 bases). Trimming left V 2 bases short and J 2 bases short, with 21 bases between. This CDR3 is built from 18 residues. Germline V gives CDR1 SGHTA, CDR2 FQGNSA. The chain's CDR3 is CASSLRGGPTLENYGYTF. CDR3 nucleotide sequence: TGTGCCAGCAGCTTAAGGGGGGGGCCGACACTTGAGAACTATGGCTACACCTTC.

This clonotype has just a few counts. The chain is built from TRBV20-1 and TRBJ1-1; a weak D match, TRBD1 (5 bases). Germline V gene data show CDR1 as DFQATT and CDR2 as SNEGSKA (reference sequence). Trimming stripped 3 bases from V and 4 bases from J, with 12 bases between. CDR3 length equals 13 residues. The CDR3 DNA follows: TGCAGTGCTAGCGTGCTCGGGGGCACTGAAGCTTTCTTT. It specifies CSASVLGGTEAFF.

This clonotype was seen only a few times. This chain links TRBV6-5 with TRBJ2-3; 8 bases line up with TRBD1. V was pared by 4 bases and J by 4 bases, with 7 bases of the junction left unmatched. The CDR3 is made up of 15 amino acids. Germline V gives CDR1 MNHEY, CDR2 SVGAGI. The CDR3 protein is CASSFDRGRPDTQYF. CDR3 in DNA: TGTGCCAGCAGTTTCGACAGGGGTAGGCCAGATACGCAGTATTTT.

Only a few counts were recorded for this clonotype. This chain joins TRBV6-1 and TRBJ2-5; possibly TRBD2 for D (7 bases). The germline CDR1 and CDR2 sequences are MNHNS and SASEGT. The CDR3 is 14 residues long. Trimming removed 5 bases at V and 5 bases at J, with 15 bases between. The CDR3 DNA reads as TGTGCCAGCAGTCCCGGGGGGCCCCAGGAGACCCAGTACTTC. Translated: CASSPGGPQETQYF.

This rearrangement joins TRBV18 to TRBJ2-5; tentatively, D is TRBD2 (5 bases). Germline CDR1 reads KGHSH; CDR2 reads LQKENI. The germline V and J ends were trimmed by 0 bases and 4 bases, with 21 bases remaining between them. This CDR3 region has 18 residues. CDR3 coding DNA: TGTGCCAGCTCACCACCGTTGGGTAGAGGACTGGGGAGAGAGACCCAGTACTTC. Protein product: CASSPPLGRGLGRETQYF.

The chain recombines TRBV10-3 with TRBJ1-2; TRBD1 is a possible D gene (5 bases). Trimming shortened V by 0 bases and J by 8 bases, and 13 bases separated the two germline ends. The CDR3 extends over 14 amino acids. Germline V gene sequence: CDR1 ENHRY, CDR2 SYGVKD. CDR3 amino acids: CAISESSAGAGYTF. The CDR3 coding sequence is TGTGCCATCAGTGAGTCGTCGGCCGGGGCCGGCTACACCTTC.

The chain has TRBV15 and TRBJ1-2; 11 bases map to TRBD1. Germline V gene data show CDR1 as LNHNV and CDR2 as YYDKDF (reference sequence). The CDR3 loop spans 14 amino acids. Trimming at V came to 3 bases and at J to 5 bases, leaving 2 bases not matched to a gene. The CDR3 region is CATSRGTGGYGYTF. Here the CDR3 DNA reads TGTGCCACCAGCAGGGGGACAGGGGGATATGGCTACACCTTC.

The rearrangement joins TRBV5-1 to TRBJ2-1, with 8 bases lining up with TRBD2. The CDR3 runs to 17 residues. From germline, CDR1 is SGHRS and CDR2 YFSETQ. V was pared by 4 bases and J by 0 bases, with 9 bases of the junction left unmatched. As DNA, the CDR3 is TGCGCCAGCAGCCCTTCACTAGCGGATAGCTCCTACAATGAGCAGTTCTTC. This gives the protein CASSPSLADSSYNEQFF.

The chain is built from TRBV6-5 and TRBJ1-2; TRBD1 matches at 8 bases. CDR1 and CDR2 from the germline V gene are MNHEY and SVGAGI. This CDR3 has 15 amino acids. V lost 0 bases and J lost 5; bases outside the gene matches: 5. CDR3 nucleotides: TGTGCCAGCAGTTACTCGGACAGGGTGCAATATGGCTACACCTTC. Its protein product is CASSYSDRVQYGYTF.

The J gene is TRBJ2-7, the V gene TRBV11-2; D may be TRBD1 or TRBD2 (5 bases each). CDR1 and CDR2 (germline): SGHAT, FQNNGV. The germline V and J ends were trimmed by 1 base and 7 bases, with 17 bases remaining between them. The CDR3 loop spans 15 amino acids. The CDR3 loop reads CASSLVGASSGEQYF. CDR3 nucleotides: TGTGCCAGCAGCTTAGTCGGGGCGTCATCGGGAGAGCAGTACTTC.

Only a few counts were recorded for this clonotype. The J gene is TRBJ1-2, the V gene TRBV27; 9 nucleotides agree with TRBD1. The V and J ends lost 6 bases and 8 bases, in that order; junction bases with no gene match: 10. The CDR3 has 14 amino acids. Germline loops: CDR1 MNHEY, CDR2 SMNVEV (reference sequence). CDR3 sequence: CASSSGGTGSGYTF. The CDR3 nucleotides are TGTGCCAGCAGCTCGGGGGGGACAGGGTCCGGCTACACCTTC.

This clonotype has only a few counts. This sequence joins TRBV7-2 and TRBJ2-3, with 13 bases lining up with TRBD2. The germline gives CDR1 SGHTA, CDR2 FQGNSA. This CDR3 is 16 amino acids long. Losses at the gene ends were 5 bases for V and 4 bases for J; bases not matched to a gene: 6. CDR3 DNA: TGTGCCAGCAGCCCCCGGACTAGCGGGGGCGCAGATACGCAGTATTTT. Protein product: CASSPRTSGGADTQYF.

This clonotype came up once. This chain links TRBV30 with TRBJ2-2; 12 bases fit TRBD1. V shed 7 bases and J 8 bases; nucleotides not matched to a gene: 2. From germline, CDR1 is GTSNPN and CDR2 SVGIG (reference sequence). The CDR3 runs 12 residues. The CDR3 DNA reads TGTGCCTCGGGACAGGGGGCTGGGGAGCTGTTTTTT. It is translated as CASGQGAGELFF.

The chain links TRBV7-7 to TRBJ1-2; D unresolved. Trimming removed 5 bases at V and 3 bases at J, with 1 base between. CDR1 and CDR2 from the germline V gene are SSHAT and FNYEAQ (reference sequence). The CDR3 is 10 residues long. CDR3 sequence (DNA): TGTGCCAGCAGCCACTATGGCTACACCTTC. Translated: CASSHYGYTF.

In its sample, this clonotype is medium-sized. J is TRBJ1-2 and V is TRBV29-1; D uncertain. V was pared by 5 bases and J by 2 bases, with 15 bases between. There are 14 residues in the CDR3. Germline V lookup: CDR1 SQVTM, CDR2 ANQGSEA. The CDR3 sequence is CSVKAPRGNYGYTF. CDR3 DNA sequence: TGCAGCGTTAAGGCCCCCCGGGGAAACTATGGCTACACCTTC. The full variable domain, its missing parts supplied by reference TRBV29-1 and TRBJ1-2, is SAVISQKPSRDICQRGTSLTIQCQVDSQVTMMFWYRQQPGQSLTLIATANQGSEATYESGFVIDKFPISRPNLTFSTLTVSNMSPEDSSIYLCSVKAPRGNYGYTFGSGTRLTVV.

V usage is TRBV27 and J usage is TRBJ1-5; 9 bases are a match to TRBD1. CDR3 size: 17 residues. Germline V gene lookup returns CDR1 MNHEY and CDR2 SMNVEV (reference sequence). V dropped 5 bases and J dropped 7; count of bases not matched to a gene: 15. The chain's CDR3 is CASSPMGTGTNGQPQHF. The DNA of the CDR3 is TGTGCCAGCAGTCCAATGGGGACAGGGACTAATGGCCAGCCCCAGCATTTT.

This clonotype occurred once. This chain joins TRBV2 and TRBJ1-6; TRBD1 matches at 7 bases. V trimming: 6 bases; J trimming: 7 bases; junction bases outside the gene matches: 6. CDR3 length: 14 residues. Germline V gene sequence: CDR1 SNHLY, CDR2 FYNNEI. Here the CDR3 reads CASRAGTDNSPLHF. The CDR3 nucleotides read TGTGCCAGCAGGGCCGGGACAGACAATTCACCCCTCCACTTT.

A few counts support this clonotype. V usage is TRBV6-5 and J usage is TRBJ1-5; D gene ambiguous. Between the trimmed V and J ends, which lost 2 bases and 3 bases, there was a span of 5 bases. Looked up from germline, CDR1 is MNHEY and CDR2 is SVGAGI. This CDR3 is 13 amino acids long. The DNA for the CDR3 is TGTGCCAGCAGTTACGGGCCCAATCAGCCCCAGCATTTT. Its translation: CASSYGPNQPQHF.

The genes are TRBV10-2 and TRBJ1-5, with D uncertain. This CDR3 region has 14 residues. Trimming left V 3 bases short and J 5 bases short, with 11 bases between. Per the germline V gene, CDR1 is WSHSY and CDR2 is SAAADI. CDR3 protein: CASSEWATHQPQHF. CDR3 coding DNA: TGCGCCAGCAGTGAATGGGCCACCCATCAGCCCCAGCATTTT.

The chain joins TRBV2 to TRBJ2-2; 8 bases map to TRBD1. Germline V gene data show CDR1 as SNHLY and CDR2 as FYNNEI. V gave up 9 bases and J gave up 6 bases; unmatched junction bases: 12. The CDR3 loop spans 15 amino acids. This CDR3 is CASSQGQALAGELFF. The CDR3, as DNA: TGTGCCAGTAGCCAGGGACAGGCGCTGGCCGGGGAGCTGTTTTTT.

The V gene is TRBV6-1, the J gene TRBJ1-2, with D possibly matching TRBD1 (5 bases). The V end lost 6 bases, the J end lost 1 base, and 9 bases lay between the germline ends. Germline CDR1 is MNHNS and CDR2 is SASEGT. This CDR3 has 13 amino acids. The CDR3 sequence: CASSETDNYGYTF. In DNA form, the CDR3 reads TGTGCCAGCAGCGAGACAGATAACTATGGCTACACCTTC.